This T cell receptor beta chain was captured in a study of blood T cell repertoires in COVID-19. Across the study: Spain, Italy and the United States supplied samples that represented acute and convalescent COVID-19. T cells, B-cell-depleted T cells, or PBMCs supplied cDNA or gDNA.

CDR1 is KGHSH, CDR2 LQKENI, per germline. Trimming removed 1 base at V and 9 bases at J, with 16 bases between. The CDR3 runs to 15 residues. This clone has just a few counts. Authors' analysis steps: How many nucleated cells were present was estimated from reference gene primer amplification. The method was immunoSEQ multiplex PCR; TCRdb's version includes in-frame clones alone and lacks a portion of them. The V and J calls and clone size are taken from that table; D and trimming were inferred from the DNA. The data contain roughly 100,000 clones, approximately 86% of them singletons. V usage is TRBV18 and J usage is TRBJ2-1, with a tentative D call TRBD2 (7 bases). The specimen was peripheral blood. This receptor was taken from a woman at least 80 years old with acute or convalescent COVID-19. The CDR3 is CASSPRQEGGTEQFF. For the CDR3, the DNA is TGTGCCAGCTCACCACGACAAGAGGGGGGGACTGAGCAGTTCTTC.